These T cell receptor beta chains were read from a single sample in a study of T cells in localized non-small cell lung cancer. Data came from immunoSEQ multiplex PCR; TCRdb stores just in-frame clones and leaves some out. The data show tens of thousands of clones, 80% seen once. The specimen comprised peripheral blood, sampled before any cancer treatment. The receptors here all came from a female donor aged 60 or older with stage I lung adenocarcinoma. Each CDR3 is given with its conserved first and last residue. A D gene is named only where the DNA matches it firmly.

CDR3nt	CDR3aa	v_gene	j_gene	d_gene
TGTGCCAGCAGCACGGGACCGCCTCCACTAGATACGCAGTATTTT	CASSTGPPPLDTQYF	TRBV9	TRBJ2-3	-
TGTGCCAGCAGTGGGGACGGACTATCTGGAAACACCATATATTTT	CASSGDGLSGNTIYF	TRBV6-1	TRBJ1-3	-
TGCGCCAGCAGCTTAGGGGGGGACCAGCGGTATACGCAGTATTTT	CASSLGGDQRYTQYF	TRBV5-1	TRBJ2-3	-
TGTGCCAGTAGTCGGACTAGCGATACCTACAATGAGCAGTTCTTC	CASSRTSDTYNEQFF	TRBV19	TRBJ2-1	TRBD2
TGTGCCAGCCGTCGCTACAATGAGCAGTTCTTC	CASRRYNEQFF	TRBV27	TRBJ2-1	-
TGTGCCAGCAGTTACTCCTACGAGCAGTACTTC	CASSYSYEQYF	TRBV2	TRBJ2-7	-
TGTGCCAGCAGCTTAAAAGGGGTTCTCGCGAACACCGGGGAGCTGTTTTTT	CASSLKGVLANTGELFF	TRBV7-9	TRBJ2-2	-
TGCGCCAGCAGCCAAGACGGCGGACCAACTAATGAAAAACTGTTTTTT	CASSQDGGPTNEKLFF	TRBV4-1	TRBJ1-4	-
TGTGCCAGCAGCGTAGGGACAGGGAACTACAATGAGCAGTTCTTC	CASSVGTGNYNEQFF	TRBV9	TRBJ2-1	TRBD1
TGCAGCGCGCGGGGGGGTTCCTACAATGAGCAGTTCTTC	CSARGGSYNEQFF	TRBV29-1	TRBJ2-1	TRBD2
TGTGCCAGTAGTATCAGGGCCGGGGAGCTGTTTTTT	CASSIRAGELFF	TRBV19	TRBJ2-2	-
TGCGCCAGCAGCCAAGAAAGGGGGGCGATCTACAATGAGCAGTTCTTC	CASSQERGAIYNEQFF	TRBV4-3	TRBJ2-1	-
TGCCCCGCGGCCTTCGAGCAGTACTTC	CPAAFEQYF	TRBV29-1	TRBJ2-7	-
TGTGCCTGGAGTGTAAGGTGGGGGACTATGGGCTACACCTTC	CAWSVRWGTMGYTF	TRBV30	TRBJ1-2	-
TGTGCCAGCAGCAAGTTTAGCAATCAGCCCCAGCATTTT	CASSKFSNQPQHF	TRBV6-5	TRBJ1-5	-
TGTGCCAGCACTTTCGCCAGCCCCTACGAGCAGTACTTC	CASTFASPYEQYF	TRBV28	TRBJ2-7	-
TGTGCCAGCTCACCACCAGACCAAGAGACCCAGTACTTC	CASSPPDQETQYF	TRBV18	TRBJ2-5	-
TGTGCCAGCAGTTACTCTTTCCCCCCAGGGGGCTACGAGCAGTACTTC	CASSYSFPPGGYEQYF	TRBV6-5	TRBJ2-7	TRBD1
TGTGCCAGCAGCGGGAGGGATCCCCCCTACGAGCAGTACTTC	CASSGRDPPYEQYF	TRBV11-1	TRBJ2-7	TRBD2